This T cell receptor beta chain was identified during a study of cytomegalovirus exposure and HLA in healthy donors. Findings and caveats of the study: TCR beta V segments were, for the most part, productive about 87% or about 30% of the time in an earlier analysis. Some TCR beta chains (roughly 150 of them) were listed as cytomegalovirus-associated.

Turning to this clone: The target antigen is unknown.

This CDR3 comprises 15 residues. Trimming removed 0 bases from V and 8 bases from J; junction bases left unmatched: 4. Germline CDR1 reads SGHRS; CDR2 reads YFSETQ. Use of 60 Vbeta and 13 Jbeta primers characterized the PCR. Assay: immunoSEQ multiplex PCR; the TCRdb copy retains only in-frame clones and omits some. The profile shows some 99,000 clones, less than 70% of them singletons. The genes are TRBV5-1 and TRBJ1-4, with 10 nucleotides matching TRBD1. Source material: PBMCs. The receptor's source is a woman in her 70s in good health and CMV-seropositive. CDR3 in DNA: TGCGCCAGCAGCTTGGAGGACAGGGGGTGGGAAAAACTGTTTTTT. Its translation is CASSLEDRGWEKLFF.